What follows is one T cell receptor beta chain and its context. The entry originates in a study of identical twins. CDR3 length: 14 amino acids. J gave up 4 bases and V 5 bases, and 9 bases lay outside the gene matches. Germline V gene lookup returns CDR1 DFQATT and CDR2 SNEGSKA (reference sequence). Template switching added a universal primer binding site, and final cDNA carried unique molecular identifiers. TCRdb redid the calling of the 5' RACE reads with MiXCR, one entry per CDR3 protein. Of some 760,000 distinct CDR3 sequences in the sample, around a sixth were seen once. These data also featured in a second study, about T cells expressing NK-cell markers.

Sequencing input: PBMCs. This chain joins TRBV20-1 and TRBJ2-5; 8 bases agree with TRBD2. The receptor comes from a woman in her late teens or twenties in good health. Here the CDR3 DNA reads TGCAGTGCTGGTAGCGGGGCCCAGGGAGAGACCCAGTACTTC. Its translation: CSAGSGAQGETQYF.